These T cell receptor beta chains were read from a single sample in a study of cytomegalovirus exposure and HLA in healthy donors. This table comes from immunoSEQ multiplex PCR, and its TCRdb copy is limited to in-frame clones, with some not included. The data show tens of thousands of clones, with 65% to 85% seen just once and around 3% held by the top ten. Sequencing was done on a sample of PBMCs. Receptors were obtained from a man aged 25-45 years in good health and CMV-seronegative. CDR3s leave out the opening cysteine and the closing phenylalanine or tryptophan. Part of the rows lack a size; the others show once, few, many or a class for expanded clones.

13	NA	TRBJ1-2	TRBV5-1	ASSSDQDSLAGYT
13	NA	TRBJ1-1	TRBV7-9	ASSLAGGQPGGAF
14	few	TRBJ1-1	TRBV13	ASSFDRGLMNTEAF
11	NA	TRBJ1-1	TRBV27	ASSPGQLERAF
15	NA	TRBJ2-2	TRBV7-6	ASSRTRQGMSTGELF
12	NA	TRBJ1-2	TRBV27	ASAGGLANYGYT
11	NA	TRBJ1-2	TRBV6-5	ASSWGQAGGYT
13	NA	TRBJ1-5	TRBV30	AWATRDSFNQPQH
13	NA	TRBJ1-3	TRBV19	ASSILSLSGNTIY
14	NA	TRBJ1-5	TRBV4-2	ASSRDYQGVVQPQH
13	NA	TRBJ2-3	TRBV29-1	SAGRGGASTDTQY
14	once	TRBJ2-1	TRBV7-6	ASSFGQARSYNEQF
11	NA	TRBJ1-2	TRBV7-2	ASSLDSPYGYT
13	few	TRBJ2-1	TRBV6-4	ASSQLAGGPDEQF
10	NA	TRBJ1-2	TRBV16	ASSQMPVPYT
14	NA	TRBJ2-1	TRBV6-5	ASSYATRSGGDEQF
11	NA	TRBJ1-1	TRBV29-1	SVTGRIGTEAF
13	NA	TRBJ1-1	TRBV27	ASSLDTAPNTEAF
10	NA	TRBJ1-1	TRBV28	ASSFTDTEAF
12	NA	TRBJ1-2	TRBV6-4	ASSDSSGKYGYT
14	NA	TRBJ2-7	TRBV2	ASKGQAFGSSYEQY
13	NA	TRBJ2-7	TRBV6-5	ASSYTGQGTYEQY
12	NA	TRBJ2-3	TRBV7-2	ASSFTGGPDTQY
14	NA	TRBJ2-7	TRBV19	ASSRSGTVPSYEQY
13	NA	TRBJ1-4	TRBV6-5	ASTKTAAWDEKLF
15	NA	TRBJ2-1	TRBV10-3	AITRGLSGGSYNEQF
13	NA	TRBJ2-2	TRBV28	ASSLQGANTGELF
11	NA	TRBJ2-2	TRBV6-5	ASRTTPTGELF
12	NA	TRBJ1-2	TRBV5-1	ASSLMDGTRGYT
12	NA	TRBJ1-2	TRBV19	ASGYRVWDYGYT
12	NA	TRBJ2-7	TRBV28	ASRPPGTVYEQY
14	NA	TRBJ2-3	TRBV9	ASSERTGFRTDAQY
9	NA	TRBJ2-7	TRBV2	ASSDHYEQY
12	NA	TRBJ1-2	TRBV5-8	ASRFTTGSGGYT
16	NA	TRBJ2-7	TRBV21-1	ASSKPGTSGGSFYEQY
11	few	TRBJ1-1	TRBV14	ASSQAGANKAF
13	NA	TRBJ1-2	TRBV4-2	ASSQGGTGAFGYT
10	once	TRBJ2-3	TRBV2	ASSPSTDTQY
10	NA	TRBJ1-1	TRBV18	ASSRDRAEAF
10	NA	TRBJ1-4	TRBV7-9	ASSPVSGRED
15	few	TRBJ1-5	TRBV28	ASSSGQGAYSNQPQH
10	once	TRBJ2-7	TRBV29-1	SVEGSTYEQY
13	NA	TRBJ2-7	TRBV28	ASSLSLGFGYEQY
13	NA	TRBJ1-1	TRBV6-5	ASSYSTGGDYEAF
16	once	TRBJ1-5	TRBV5-5	ASSLRTGGGPSDQPQH